Shown below are 5 T cell receptor beta chains from a single sample sequenced in a study of identical twins. TCRdb re-called the 5' RACE reads through MiXCR, storing one row per CDR3 protein. The table shows some 730,000 distinct CDR3 sequences, with roughly 20% occurring only once. The same data also contributed to another study, on T cells expressing NK-cell markers.

Sequencing was carried out using PBMCs. The receptors were gathered from a woman aged 18 to 35 in good health.

As DNA, the CDR3 is TGTGCCAGCAGCTTACTCCCACCTCACGAGCAGTACTTC. The encoded protein is CASSLLPPHEQYF. V gene TRBV11-2 combines with J gene TRBJ2-7; D is unresolved. CDR1 and CDR2 (germline): SGHAT, FQNNGV. CDR3 length: 13 amino acids. With 2 bases removed from V and 5 bases from J, the gap between germline ends came to 10 bases.

The rearrangement uses TRBV20-1 and TRBJ1-4; possibly TRBD1 for D (5 bases). CDR1 and CDR2 from the germline V gene are DFQATT and SNEGSKA (reference sequence). The CDR3 length is 16 residues. Trimming removed 2 bases from V and 2 bases from J, with 15 bases in between. For the CDR3, the DNA is TGCAGTGCTAGACAAACTAAGGGGCCGACTAATGAAAAACTGTTTTTT. It translates to CSARQTKGPTNEKLFF.

V and J are TRBV12-3 or TRBV12-4 and TRBJ1-2, with D possibly TRBD1 on 6 matching bases. V lost 11 bases to trimming and J lost 6 bases, with 19 bases between them. This CDR3 has 13 residues. This chain's CDR3 is CAARGGASDGYTF. The CDR3 nucleotides are TGTGCCGCCCGGGGGGGGGCAAGCGATGGCTACACCTTC.

The chain has TRBV6-5 and TRBJ2-7; no reliable D call. From germline, CDR1 is MNHEY and CDR2 SVGAGI. The CDR3 is 16 residues long. V lost 2 bases, J lost 3 bases, and 17 bases lay in between. The CDR3 spells CASSYHATRAIYEQYF. CDR3 nucleotide sequence: TGTGCCAGCAGTTACCACGCCACAAGGGCGATCTACGAGCAGTACTTC.

This clonotype showed up just a few times. The chain combines TRBV6-2 or TRBV6-3 with TRBJ2-5, with D perhaps assigned TRBD1 or TRBD2 (5 bases each). Trimming stripped 6 bases from V and 9 bases from J, with 23 bases between. CDR3 length: 15 residues. Germline values: CDR1 MNHEY, CDR2 SVGEGT. Written as DNA, the CDR3 is TGTGCCAGCAGCTACGGGACGGCGAACGGTTTGCCCCAGTACTTC. This encodes CASSYGTANGLPQYF.